The following is a TCR beta chain sequence with its context. Its target is unknown. One base away lies a much larger clone, so this may be a sequencing read error. Other DNA sequences in the sample encode the same CDR3. The CDR3 length is 19 residues. Germline assignment: CDR1 KGHSH and CDR2 LQKENI. TCRdb re-processed the PCR reads through MiXCR. The table has about 92,000 clones, 15% seen once. None of the patients had undergone any treatment ahead of thyroid surgery. The data derive from a study of metastatic and nonmetastatic thyroid tumors. Findings of the study overall: Within blood and tumor, benign nodules reportedly had significantly lower TCR beta diversity than malignant thyroid tumors did.

This chain links TRBV18 with TRBJ2-3, with TRBD2 matching 8 bases. The source of this sequence is a female donor with papillary thyroid cancer or a benign thyroid nodule (not recorded which). Some clones in this sample may be carry-over from other donors' samples. Sequencing was performed on blood. The CDR3 coding sequence is TGTGCAAGCTCACCACCTATTCGGGGGGGCCCTAAGTCCACAGATACGCAGTATTTT. This gives the protein CASSPPIRGGPKSTDTQYF.